Below are 22 T cell receptor beta chains sequenced from a single sample in a study of graft-versus-host responses after intestinal transplantation (dated by TCRdb to the early 2020s). Library generation was performed with the immunoSEQ multiplex PCR assay. What TCRdb holds here is the immuneACCESS table cut down to in-frame rearrangements. Part of the clones is not present; checked against another copy, under half of the missing clones reflect an unresolved V gene, and the others are unexplained. The sample table shows 30,000 to 40,000 clones, and about 94% are seen once. The ten largest clones represent 0.75% to 0.95% of the sample. Sequences were derived from PBMCs, sampled 16 days after intestinal transplant. All receptors derive from a human patient who received an intestinal transplant, so some T cells may come from the graft donor.

The chain is built from TRBV5-1 and TRBJ2-7, with 7 nucleotides matching TRBD2. V was clipped by 0 bases and J by 4 bases; unmatched bases: 4. From germline, CDR1 is SGHRS and CDR2 YFSETQ. This CDR3 has 14 residues. Here the CDR3 DNA reads TGCGCCAGCAGCTTGGCTAGCGGAGATTACGAGCAGTACTTC. Its translation: CASSLASGDYEQYF.

The rearrangement joins TRBV19 to TRBJ2-7; 12 bases line up with TRBD2. The V gene end was trimmed by 5 bases and the J gene end by 0 bases; junction bases not matched to a gene: 5. CDR3 length equals 16 residues. Germline values: CDR1 LNHDA, CDR2 SQIVND (reference sequence). This CDR3 reads CASSPQTSGSSYEQYF. CDR3 sequence (DNA): TGTGCCAGTAGTCCCCAGACTAGCGGGAGCTCCTACGAGCAGTACTTC.

The chain joins TRBV27 to TRBJ1-1, with D perhaps TRBD1 (5 bases). CDR1 and CDR2 from the germline V gene are MNHEY and SMNVEV (reference sequence). The CDR3 is made up of 11 amino acids. Trimming removed 10 bases at V and 1 base at J, with 7 bases between. The CDR3 here is CATGGNTEAFF. The CDR3 nucleotides are TGTGCCACCGGGGGGAACACTGAAGCTTTCTTT.

The chain employs TRBV7-9 and TRBJ2-1; D not resolved. The germline V and J ends were trimmed by 1 base and 9 bases, with 4 bases remaining between them. The CDR3 contains 11 residues. Germline V gives CDR1 SEHNR, CDR2 FQNEAQ (reference sequence). The CDR3 spells CASSLGGEQFF. DNA of the CDR3: TGTGCCAGCAGCTTAGGGGGTGAGCAGTTCTTC.

This clone was seen only once. V is TRBV7-9 and J is TRBJ2-7; D assignment may be TRBD1 or TRBD2 (5 bases each). The CDR3 is 14 amino acids. Germline lookup yields CDR1 SEHNR and CDR2 FQNEAQ (reference sequence). V was pared by 5 bases and J by 2 bases, with 13 bases between. The DNA of the CDR3 is TGTGCCAGCAGCCCCGCCGGGACCCCCTACGAGCAGTACTTC. Translated: CASSPAGTPYEQYF.

The chain links TRBV7-8 to TRBJ1-2; D perhaps matches TRBD1 (5 bases). With 1 base removed from V and 6 bases from J, the gap between germline ends came to 9 bases. Germline assignment: CDR1 SGHVS and CDR2 FQNEAQ. CDR3 length: 13 residues. The CDR3 DNA is TGTGCCAGCAGCTTAGGTCCGGGGGATGGCTACACCTTC. It translates to CASSLGPGDGYTF.

The genes are TRBV28 and TRBJ2-5, with TRBD1 identical over 9 bases. The last part of the DNA fits TRBJ2-7 better; the J call may be wrong. This CDR3 is built from 15 residues. Germline loops: CDR1 MDHEN, CDR2 SYDVKM. The chain's CDR3 is CASSTTGGTLSEQYF. The CDR3, as DNA: TGTGCCAGCAGTACCACAGGGGGCACCCTTTCCGAGCAGTACTTC.

This CDR3 reads CASLRGQGYNEQFF. CDR3 DNA: TGCGCCAGCCTACGGGGACAGGGGTACAATGAGCAGTTCTTC. The rearrangement joins TRBV4-3 to TRBJ2-1; 10 bases are a match to TRBD1. The CDR3 is made up of 14 amino acids. Looked up from germline, CDR1 is LGHNA and CDR2 is YSLEER. V dropped 8 bases and J dropped 4; count of bases not matched to a gene: 5.

This chain uses TRBV28 with TRBJ1-1; D call uncertain. Germline V lookup: CDR1 MDHEN, CDR2 SYDVKM. Trimming cost V 1 base and J 7 bases, with 10 bases left between them. The CDR3 sequence is 13 residues long. The CDR3 DNA reads as TGTGCCAGCAGTTTATATGAGGACCTTGAAGCTTTCTTT. Translated: CASSLYEDLEAFF.

The rearrangement uses TRBV5-1 and TRBJ1-2; 8 nucleotides line up with TRBD1. V lost 4 bases, J lost 3 bases, and 5 bases stayed unmatched. The CDR3 totals 14 residues. Germline CDR1 SGHRS, CDR2 YFSETQ. CDR3 nucleotide sequence: TGCGCCAGCAGCCTGGGACAGGTTGACTATGGCTACACCTTC. This translates into CASSLGQVDYGYTF.

The chain joins TRBV28 to TRBJ2-7; TRBD1 aligns across 9 bases. CDR1 and CDR2 (germline): MDHEN, SYDVKM. CDR3 length equals 20 residues. The J segment lost 0 bases and the V segment lost 2 bases, leaving 17 bases of the junction unmatched. CDR3 residues: CASSLGAGTGRFALSYEQYF. Written as DNA, the CDR3 is TGTGCCAGCAGTTTAGGGGCCGGGACAGGGAGATTCGCCCTCTCCTACGAGCAGTACTTC.

The chain couples TRBV5-4 to TRBJ2-3, with D possibly TRBD2 on 5 matching bases. Germline V gives CDR1 SGHNT, CDR2 YYREEE (reference sequence). With 0 bases removed from V and 0 bases from J, the gap between germline ends came to 14 bases. This CDR3 spans 17 amino acids. In DNA, the CDR3 is TGTGCCAGCAGCTTGGGATCCCCGCGGGCCAGCACAGATACGCAGTATTTT. Encoded protein: CASSLGSPRASTDTQYF.

V is TRBV11-2 and J is TRBJ2-2; 11 nucleotides agree with TRBD2. The junction had 7 bases not matched to a gene; V was cut back by 1 base and J by 6 bases. This CDR3 comprises 17 residues. CDR1 is SGHAT, CDR2 FQNNGV, per germline. The CDR3: CASSLGRTSGSSGELFF. The CDR3 nucleotides are TGTGCCAGCAGCTTAGGGAGGACTAGCGGGTCTTCCGGGGAGCTGTTTTTT.

The chain has TRBV21-1 and TRBJ2-5; TRBD2 is the table's D call, not checked against the DNA. TRBV21-1 is shown as a pseudogene. The CDR3 loop spans 13 amino acids. This chain's CDR3 is CASSSGDGETQYF. CDR3 nucleotides: TGTGCCAGCAGCAGCGGAGACGGGGAGACCCAGTACTTC.

The genes are TRBV28 and TRBJ1-5; a possible D gene is TRBD1 (5 bases). The CDR3 consists of 13 residues. Between the trimmed V and J ends, which lost 7 bases and 5 bases, there was a span of 12 bases. The germline gives CDR1 MDHEN, CDR2 SYDVKM. The CDR3 DNA reads TGTGCCAGCAATGGGGGATCCTATCAGCCCCAGCATTTT. Its protein product is CASNGGSYQPQHF.

The chain recombines TRBV5-1 with TRBJ2-3, with TRBD2 as a possible D gene (5 bases). The CDR3 contains 15 residues. Germline CDR1 is SGHRS and CDR2 is YFSETQ. Trimming cost V 1 base and J 1 base, with 10 bases left between them. CDR3 in DNA: TGCGCCAGCAGCTTGTACGCGGAGGGCACAGATACGCAGTATTTT. It encodes CASSLYAEGTDTQYF.

This chain links TRBV4-2 with TRBJ2-5; no definite D call. In germline, CDR1 is LGHNA, CDR2 YNFKEQ. V dropped 0 bases and J dropped 5 bases, with 13 bases sitting between them. The CDR3 is 15 residues long. The CDR3 sequence is CASSQEGPVPETQYF. CDR3 DNA: TGTGCCAGCAGCCAAGAGGGCCCGGTACCGGAGACCCAGTACTTC.

The chain is built from TRBV14 and TRBJ2-7; D is perhaps TRBD1 (5 bases). There are 16 residues in the CDR3. V dropped 4 bases and J dropped 2 bases, with 18 bases sitting between them. Germline V gives CDR1 SGHDN, CDR2 FVKESK. This chain's CDR3 is CASSLIQGERTYEQYF. CDR3 DNA: TGTGCCAGCAGCCTTATCCAGGGTGAGAGGACCTACGAGCAGTACTTC.

The chain couples TRBV7-9 to TRBJ1-5, with a tentative D call TRBD1 (5 bases). The CDR3 covers 15 residues. Between the trimmed V and J ends, which lost 1 base and 2 bases, there was a span of 9 bases. Looked up from germline, CDR1 is SEHNR and CDR2 is FQNEAQ (reference sequence). This CDR3 reads CASSLEGAGNQPQHF. The CDR3 region has the DNA TGTGCCAGCAGCTTAGAAGGGGCCGGCAATCAGCCCCAGCATTTT.

The chain couples TRBV9 to TRBJ1-3, with D possibly TRBD1 on 5 matching bases. The CDR3 is 14 amino acids. Germline V lookup: CDR1 SGDLS, CDR2 YYNGEE. V dropped 4 bases and J dropped 8 bases, with 16 bases sitting between them. The CDR3 loop is CASSPSQGRDTIYF. In DNA form, the CDR3 reads TGTGCCAGCAGCCCCAGCCAGGGTCGGGACACCATATATTTT.

This clone has just a few counts. The rearrangement links TRBV4-3 to TRBJ1-1; tentative D call: TRBD1 (5 bases). This CDR3 spans 14 amino acids. CDR1 LGHNA and CDR2 YSLEER come from the germline V gene. Trimming shortened V by 4 bases and J by 5 bases, and 14 bases separated the two germline ends. Here the CDR3 reads CASSPRVMMTEAFF. The CDR3 DNA reads TGCGCCAGCAGCCCCAGGGTAATGATGACTGAAGCTTTCTTT.

The chain couples TRBV18 to TRBJ2-1; 10 nucleotides line up with TRBD1. The V and J ends lost 2 bases and 2 bases, in that order; junction bases with no gene match: 6. Germline values: CDR1 KGHSH, CDR2 LQKENI. The CDR3 totals 17 residues. CDR3 sequence (DNA): TGTGCCAGCTCACCAGGTATCGGGACAGGGGCCTACAATGAGCAGTTCTTC. Translated, it gives CASSPGIGTGAYNEQFF.